This TCR beta chain was obtained from a study of PD-1 blockade in mismatch repair-deficient tumors. Trimming took 4 bases from V and 3 from J, leaving 9 bases between them. This CDR3 region has 13 residues. Germline values: CDR1 SGHAT, CDR2 FQNNGV. In this sample, this clone turned up a few times. The assay was immunoSEQ multiplex PCR, and TCRdb's table has in-frame clones only and misses some. The sample records about 100,000 clones, 82% being singletons. The V and J genes are TRBV11-2 and TRBJ1-2, with D tentatively TRBD1 (5 bases). The TCR was taken from an adult with mismatch repair-deficient cancer. The sequencing used peripheral blood, collected approximately 35 weeks after starting pembrolizumab. As DNA, the CDR3 is TGTGCCAGCAGCTCAGGGAATTACTATGGCTACACCTTC. This encodes CASSSGNYYGYTF.